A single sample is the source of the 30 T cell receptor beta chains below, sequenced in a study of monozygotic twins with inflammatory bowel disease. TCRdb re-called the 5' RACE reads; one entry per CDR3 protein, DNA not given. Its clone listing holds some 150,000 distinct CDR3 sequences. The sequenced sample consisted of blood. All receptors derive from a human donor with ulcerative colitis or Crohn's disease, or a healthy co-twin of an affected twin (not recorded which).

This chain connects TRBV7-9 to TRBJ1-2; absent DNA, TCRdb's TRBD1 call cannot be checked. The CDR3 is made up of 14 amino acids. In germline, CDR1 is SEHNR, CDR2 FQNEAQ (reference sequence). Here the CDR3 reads CASSSGGTNYGYTF.

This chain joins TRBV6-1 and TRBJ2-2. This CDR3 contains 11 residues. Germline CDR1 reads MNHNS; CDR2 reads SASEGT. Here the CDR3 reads CASSSDGELFF.

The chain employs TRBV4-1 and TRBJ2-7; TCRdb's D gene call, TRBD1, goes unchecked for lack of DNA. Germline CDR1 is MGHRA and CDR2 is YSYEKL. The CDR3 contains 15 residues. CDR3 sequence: CASSLGHGDSYEQYF.

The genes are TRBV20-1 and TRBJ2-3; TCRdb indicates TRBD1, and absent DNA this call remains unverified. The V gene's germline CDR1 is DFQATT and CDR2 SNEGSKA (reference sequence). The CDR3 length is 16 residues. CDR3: CSAPSTGGNLSDTQYF.

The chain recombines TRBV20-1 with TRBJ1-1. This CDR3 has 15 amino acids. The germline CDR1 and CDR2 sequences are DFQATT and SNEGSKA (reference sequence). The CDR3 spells CSASKGNLMNTEAFF.

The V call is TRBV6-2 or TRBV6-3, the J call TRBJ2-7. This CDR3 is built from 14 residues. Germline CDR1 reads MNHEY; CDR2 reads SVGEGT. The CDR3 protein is CASSYRSSSYEQYF.

CDR3 sequence: CASSIIQDTEAFF. The chain carries TRBV5-1 and TRBJ1-1. The CDR3 sequence is 13 residues long. CDR1 is SGHRS and CDR2 is YFSETQ in the germline V gene.

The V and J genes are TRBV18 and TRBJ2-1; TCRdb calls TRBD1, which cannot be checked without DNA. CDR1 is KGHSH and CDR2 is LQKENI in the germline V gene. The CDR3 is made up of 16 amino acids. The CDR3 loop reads CASSPLLYRERNEQFF.

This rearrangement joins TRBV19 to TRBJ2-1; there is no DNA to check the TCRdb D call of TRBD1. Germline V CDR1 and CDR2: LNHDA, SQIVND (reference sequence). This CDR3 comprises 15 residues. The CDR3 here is CASSIGSGTVNEQFF. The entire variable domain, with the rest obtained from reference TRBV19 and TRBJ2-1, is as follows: DGGITQSPKYLFRKEGQNVTLSCEQNLNHDAMYWYRQDPGQGLRLIYYSQIVNDFQKGDIAEGYSVSREKKESFPLTVTSAQKNPTAFYLCASSIGSGTVNEQFFGPGTRLTVL.

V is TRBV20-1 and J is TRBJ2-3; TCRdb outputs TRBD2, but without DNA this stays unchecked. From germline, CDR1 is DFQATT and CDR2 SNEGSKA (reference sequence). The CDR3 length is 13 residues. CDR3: CSASLAGSDTQYF.

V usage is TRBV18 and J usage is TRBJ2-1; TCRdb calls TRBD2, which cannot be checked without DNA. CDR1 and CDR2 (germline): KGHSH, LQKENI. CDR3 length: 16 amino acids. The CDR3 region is CAGSPAGLAGLNEQFF.

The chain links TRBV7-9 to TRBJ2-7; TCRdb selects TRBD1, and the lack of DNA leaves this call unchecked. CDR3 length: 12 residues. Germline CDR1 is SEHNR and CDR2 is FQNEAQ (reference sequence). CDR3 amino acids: CASSPDNYEQYF.

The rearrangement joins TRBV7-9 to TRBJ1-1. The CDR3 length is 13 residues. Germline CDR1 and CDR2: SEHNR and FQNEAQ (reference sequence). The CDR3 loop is CASSLADWTEAFF.

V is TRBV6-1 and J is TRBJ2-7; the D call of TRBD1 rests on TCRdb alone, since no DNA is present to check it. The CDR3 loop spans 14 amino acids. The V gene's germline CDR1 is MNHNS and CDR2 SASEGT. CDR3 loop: CASSITGKPYEQYF.

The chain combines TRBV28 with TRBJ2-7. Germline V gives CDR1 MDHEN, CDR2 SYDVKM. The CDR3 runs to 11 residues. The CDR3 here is CASSPQYEQHF.

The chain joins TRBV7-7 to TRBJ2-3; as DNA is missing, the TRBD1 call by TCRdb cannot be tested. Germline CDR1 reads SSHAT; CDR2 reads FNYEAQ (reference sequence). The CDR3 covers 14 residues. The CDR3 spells CASSLGQNTDTQYF.

The CDR3 loop reads CASSLYGDSNQPQHF. The V gene is TRBV7-2, the J gene TRBJ1-5. Germline V gene sequence: CDR1 SGHTA, CDR2 FQGNSA. The CDR3 totals 15 residues.

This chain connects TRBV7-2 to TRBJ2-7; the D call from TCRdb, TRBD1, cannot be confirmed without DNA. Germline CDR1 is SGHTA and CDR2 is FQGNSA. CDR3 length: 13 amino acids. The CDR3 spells CASSLAPGQIQYF.

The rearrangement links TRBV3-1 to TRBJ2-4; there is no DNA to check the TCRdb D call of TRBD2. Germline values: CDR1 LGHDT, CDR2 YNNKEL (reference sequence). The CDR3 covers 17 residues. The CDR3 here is CASSPQGSSGPKNIQYF.

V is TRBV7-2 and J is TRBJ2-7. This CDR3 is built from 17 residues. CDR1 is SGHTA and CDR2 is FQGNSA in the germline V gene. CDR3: CASSSSYSPVASYEQYF.

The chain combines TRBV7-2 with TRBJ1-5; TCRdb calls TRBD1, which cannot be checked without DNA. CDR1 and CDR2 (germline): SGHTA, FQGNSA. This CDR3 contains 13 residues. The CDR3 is CASSLTRGQPQHF.

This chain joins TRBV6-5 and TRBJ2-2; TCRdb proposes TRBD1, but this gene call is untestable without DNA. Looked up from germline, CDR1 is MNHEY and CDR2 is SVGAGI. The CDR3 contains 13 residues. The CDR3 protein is CASNTGDGGELFF.

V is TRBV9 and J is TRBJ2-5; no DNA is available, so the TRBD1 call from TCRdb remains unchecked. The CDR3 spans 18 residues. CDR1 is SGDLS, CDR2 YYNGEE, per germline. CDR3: CASSISPGTGVGQETQYF.

CDR3 protein: CSARAGTVIYGYTF. V usage is TRBV20-1 and J usage is TRBJ1-2. CDR3 length: 14 residues. CDR1 is DFQATT, CDR2 SNEGSKA, per germline (reference sequence).

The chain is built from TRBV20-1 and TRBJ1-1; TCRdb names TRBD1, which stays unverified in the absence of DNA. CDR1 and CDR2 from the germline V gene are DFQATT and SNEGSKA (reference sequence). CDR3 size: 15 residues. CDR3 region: CSASPPRGTGTEAFF.

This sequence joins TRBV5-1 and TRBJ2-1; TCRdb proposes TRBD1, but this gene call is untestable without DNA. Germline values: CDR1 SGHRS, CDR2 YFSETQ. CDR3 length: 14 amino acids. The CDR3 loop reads CASSLGTGSNEQFF.

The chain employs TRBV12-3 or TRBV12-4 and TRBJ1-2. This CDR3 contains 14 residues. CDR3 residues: CASSFTAINYGYTF.

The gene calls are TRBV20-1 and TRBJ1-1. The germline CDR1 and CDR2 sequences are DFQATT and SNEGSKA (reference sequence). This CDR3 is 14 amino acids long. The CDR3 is CSAKGGGKNTEAFF.

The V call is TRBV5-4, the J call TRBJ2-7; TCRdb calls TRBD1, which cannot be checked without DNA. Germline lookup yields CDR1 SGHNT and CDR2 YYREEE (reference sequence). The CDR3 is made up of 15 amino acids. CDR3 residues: CASSPPGRGSPEQYF.

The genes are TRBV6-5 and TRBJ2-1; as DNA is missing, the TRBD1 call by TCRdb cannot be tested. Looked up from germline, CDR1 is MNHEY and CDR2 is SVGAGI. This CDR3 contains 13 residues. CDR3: CASTRAGTNEQFF.